What follows are 32 T cell receptor beta chains derived from one specimen sequenced in a study of shared T cell receptors in the human thymus. Some clones are missing from TCRdb's copy, which holds only in-frame ones; the method was immunoSEQ multiplex PCR. The table lists roughly 560,000 clones, approximately 78% of them singletons. The same specimen was also included in a second study, on human thymus T cells.

Sequencing input: thymocytes. The receptors stem from a boy younger than two with a congenital heart defect.

This clone was picked up one time. The V gene is TRBV27, the J gene TRBJ2-7, with 11 positions matching TRBD2. Unmatched junction bases numbered 3, after V lost 6 bases and J lost 2 bases. The CDR3 is made up of 14 amino acids. Germline V gene sequence: CDR1 MNHEY, CDR2 SMNVEV (reference sequence). CDR3 nucleotide sequence: TGTGCCAGCAGGGGACTAGCGGTCCCCTACGAGCAGTACTTC. Amino acid sequence: CASRGLAVPYEQYF.

V is TRBV6-1 and J is TRBJ1-2; the match to TRBD1 covers 11 bases. The CDR3 spans 17 residues. The J segment lost 2 bases and the V segment lost 1 base, leaving 6 bases of the junction unmatched. In germline, CDR1 is MNHNS, CDR2 SASEGT. The CDR3 DNA follows: TGTGCCAGCAGTGAAGGCGGACAGGGGGCGCGAAACTATGGCTACACCTTC. Its protein product is CASSEGGQGARNYGYTF.

The CDR3 spells CASSPLSGGKEHFSYEQYF. For the CDR3, the DNA is TGTGCCAGCTCACCGCTCTCGGGTGGAAAAGAGCACTTCTCCTACGAGCAGTACTTC. The V gene is TRBV18, the J gene TRBJ2-7, with D hard to call. The CDR3 spans 19 residues. The V end was cut by 3 bases, the J end by 0 bases, with 24 bases between. In germline, CDR1 is KGHSH, CDR2 LQKENI.

This clone was counted only a few times. The chain recombines TRBV10-1 with TRBJ2-5; 9 bases line up with TRBD1. This CDR3 comprises 16 residues. J gave up 5 bases and V 8 bases, and 15 bases lay outside the gene matches. Germline CDR1 is WNHNN and CDR2 is SYGVQD (reference sequence). The CDR3 DNA reads as TGCGCCAGCCCAACCCCTGACAGGGGGGTTGGGGAGACCCAGTACTTC. Protein: CASPTPDRGVGETQYF.

Written as DNA, the CDR3 is TGTGCCATCAGTGAAGGACAGGGTCCAGATACGCAGTATTTT. Protein product: CAISEGQGPDTQYF. V is TRBV10-3 and J is TRBJ2-3; 8 nucleotides line up with TRBD1. CDR3 length: 14 amino acids. Germline V gene data show CDR1 as ENHRY and CDR2 as SYGVKD. The junction had 3 bases not matched to a gene; V was cut back by 3 bases and J by 4 bases.

The CDR3 DNA reads TGTGCCAGCAGCCCCGGGACAGAGCGTGGAGCTTTCTTT. The encoded protein is CASSPGTERGAFF. The V and J genes are TRBV9 and TRBJ1-1, with 7 bases aligning to TRBD1. Per germline, CDR1 SGDLS and CDR2 YYNGEE. The CDR3 is 13 amino acids. J lost 10 bases, V lost 4 bases, and 10 bases had no gene match.

The table lists this clone with a count of one. The V gene is TRBV19, the J gene TRBJ2-1; TRBD2 aligns across 7 bases. J was trimmed by 6 bases and V by 4 bases; bases with no gene match: 9. In germline, CDR1 is LNHDA, CDR2 SQIVND (reference sequence). The CDR3 totals 15 residues. In DNA form, the CDR3 reads TGTGCCAGTAGTAGGTCGAGCGGGATCCCCAATGAGCAGTTCTTC. This gives the protein CASSRSSGIPNEQFF. Drawing the rest from reference TRBV19 and TRBJ2-1, the complete variable domain is DGGITQSPKYLFRKEGQNVTLSCEQNLNHDAMYWYRQDPGQGLRLIYYSQIVNDFQKGDIAEGYSVSREKKESFPLTVTSAQKNPTAFYLCASSRSSGIPNEQFFGPGTRLTVL.

V usage is TRBV27 and J usage is TRBJ2-2, with a possible D match to TRBD1 (7 bases). CDR3 length: 14 residues. Per the germline V gene, CDR1 is MNHEY and CDR2 is SMNVEV (reference sequence). Trimming shortened V by 10 bases and J by 1 base, and 13 bases separated the two germline ends. The CDR3 region is CATRGAVNTGELFF. Written as DNA, the CDR3 is TGTGCCACCAGGGGGGCTGTGAACACCGGGGAGCTGTTTTTT.

The count of this clone is one. The gene calls are TRBV11-2 and TRBJ1-2; no clear D. CDR1 SGHAT and CDR2 FQNNGV come from the germline V gene. The CDR3 runs to 10 residues. V lost 5 bases, J lost 6 bases, and 4 bases lay in between. This CDR3 reads CASSPHGYTF. As DNA, the CDR3 is TGTGCCAGCAGCCCTCATGGCTACACCTTC.

V and J are TRBV27 and TRBJ2-1, with D tentatively TRBD1 (6 bases). The CDR3 contains 16 residues. The V end lost 0 bases, the J end lost 5 bases, and 14 bases lay between the germline ends. CDR1 is MNHEY, CDR2 SMNVEV, per germline (reference sequence). The CDR3 region is CASSLSRAGDDNEQFF. For the CDR3, the DNA is TGTGCCAGCAGTTTATCGAGGGCAGGGGACGACAATGAGCAGTTCTTC.

The chain uses TRBV6-1 and TRBJ1-2, with 8 bases aligning to TRBD1. Germline loops: CDR1 MNHNS, CDR2 SASEGT. V dropped 11 bases and J dropped 8; count of bases not matched to a gene: 10. The CDR3 covers 12 residues. CDR3 DNA: TGTGCCGGAACCGGACAGGGCGCGGGCTACACCTTC. Translating it yields CAGTGQGAGYTF.

This clone was picked up a small number of times. This chain links TRBV28 with TRBJ2-4, with D uncertain. V dropped 0 bases and J dropped 6 bases, with 6 bases sitting between them. Per germline, CDR1 MDHEN and CDR2 SYDVKM. The CDR3 is 13 residues long. This CDR3 reads CASSLWPGNIQYF. The DNA for the CDR3 is TGTGCCAGCAGTTTATGGCCGGGAAACATTCAGTACTTC.

The gene calls are TRBV7-2 and TRBJ2-2; 11 nucleotides match TRBD1. This CDR3 region has 17 residues. CDR1 is SGHTA and CDR2 is FQGNSA in the germline V gene. Losses at the gene ends were 1 base for V and 7 bases for J; bases not matched to a gene: 8. The CDR3 is CASSLEDRDRGNGELFF. The DNA of the CDR3 is TGTGCCAGCAGCTTAGAGGATAGGGACAGGGGGAACGGGGAGCTGTTTTTT. Drawing the rest from reference TRBV7-2 and TRBJ2-2, the complete variable domain is GAGVSQSPSNKVTEKGKDVELRCDPISGHTALYWYRQSLGQGLEFLIYFQGNSAPDKSGLPSDRFSAERTGGSVSTLTIQRTQQEDSAVYLCASSLEDRDRGNGELFFGEGSRLTVL.

The chain links TRBV4-3 to TRBJ2-1; 13 nucleotides match TRBD2. Per the germline V gene, CDR1 is LGHNA and CDR2 is YSLEER. V lost 4 bases, J lost 0 bases, and 15 bases stayed unmatched. The length of the CDR3 is 21 residues. CDR3 nucleotides: TGCGCCAGCAGCCTGAAACGAAGAGGACTAGCGGGAGTGAGCTCCTACAATGAGCAGTTCTTC. Amino acids: CASSLKRRGLAGVSSYNEQFF.

The rearrangement links TRBV5-6 to TRBJ2-3; TRBD1 aligns across 7 bases. This CDR3 has 18 residues. The germline gives CDR1 SGHDT, CDR2 YYEEEE. The ends lost 4 bases at V and 2 bases at J; junction bases unmatched: 16. CDR3 residues: CASSPPWTGWGFTDTQYF. For the CDR3, the DNA is TGTGCCAGCAGCCCCCCCTGGACAGGCTGGGGGTTCACAGATACGCAGTATTTT.

This chain joins TRBV11-3 and TRBJ2-3, with TRBD2 matching over 9 bases. This CDR3 region has 16 residues. Trimming cost V 5 bases and J 7 bases; bases outside gene matches: 13. Germline assignment: CDR1 SGHNT and CDR2 YENEEA. The CDR3 region is CASSQAYSGSPHTQYF. The CDR3 DNA follows: TGTGCCAGCAGCCAGGCCTATAGCGGGAGTCCCCATACGCAGTATTTT.

The chain couples TRBV28 to TRBJ2-7; TRBD2 agrees at 13 bases. Losses at the gene ends were 6 bases for V and 3 bases for J; bases not matched to a gene: 17. CDR3 length: 19 residues. CDR1 MDHEN and CDR2 SYDVKM come from the germline V gene. The CDR3: CASSLPRLAGGQKGYEQYF. CDR3 DNA sequence: TGTGCCAGCAGCCTACCGAGACTAGCGGGAGGCCAAAAAGGCTACGAGCAGTACTTC.

CDR3 in DNA: TGTGCCAGCAGCTTGGAGAGGGGGTGGGGCCCCCTGGGCGATACGCAGTATTTT. Translating it yields CASSLERGWGPLGDTQYF. The chain uses TRBV7-9 and TRBJ2-3; maybe TRBD1 (6 bases). CDR1 is SEHNR and CDR2 is FQNEAQ in the germline V gene (reference sequence). This CDR3 contains 18 residues. V gave up 3 bases and J gave up 6 bases, with 25 bases separating them. The full variable domain, with the rest looked up from reference TRBV7-9 and TRBJ2-3, is DTGVSQNPRHKITKRGQNVTFRCDPISEHNRLYWYRQTLGQGPEFLTYFQNEAQLEKSRLLSDRFSAERPKGSFSTLEIQRTEQGDSAMYLCASSLERGWGPLGDTQYFGPGTRLTVL.

This rearrangement joins TRBV4-3 to TRBJ2-7; the match to TRBD1 covers 9 bases. V was pared by 1 base and J by 4 bases, with 14 bases of the junction left unmatched. The CDR3 contains 18 residues. Germline V gene lookup returns CDR1 LGHNA and CDR2 YSLEER. The CDR3 reads CASSQGTGGPLPPYEQYF. The CDR3 DNA reads TGCGCCAGCAGCCAAGGCACAGGGGGCCCTTTACCTCCATACGAGCAGTACTTC.

The sample holds a few counts of this clone. Other DNA sequences in the sample encode the same CDR3. The chain combines TRBV5-1 with TRBJ2-5; no clear D. This CDR3 comprises 13 residues. Germline values: CDR1 SGHRS, CDR2 YFSETQ. V was cut by 0 bases and J by 3 bases, with 6 bases left in between. CDR3: CASSLGGEETQYF. In DNA, the CDR3 is TGCGCCAGCAGCTTGGGAGGAGAAGAGACCCAGTACTTC.

The V and J genes are TRBV12-5 and TRBJ2-5, with D perhaps matching TRBD2 (6 bases). V was trimmed by 4 bases and J by 5 bases, leaving 17 bases between them. CDR3 length equals 15 residues. The germline V gene has CDR1 LGHNT and CDR2 FRNRAP. For the CDR3, the DNA is TGTGCTAGTGGTTGGGCCGGGGGTCTCGGGGAGACCCAGTACTTC. Residues: CASGWAGGLGETQYF.

The chain recombines TRBV27 with TRBJ1-5; the D is unclear. The length of the CDR3 is 15 residues. Trimming took 2 bases from V and 0 from J, leaving 8 bases between them. Germline CDR1 MNHEY, CDR2 SMNVEV (reference sequence). Written as DNA, the CDR3 is TGTGCCAGCAGTTTAAGGAGTCATAGCAATCAGCCCCAGCATTTT. As protein: CASSLRSHSNQPQHF.

The chain has TRBV5-1 and TRBJ2-7, with a possible D match to TRBD2 (5 bases). Deletions cut 0 bases from V and 7 bases from J, with 17 bases between. Germline CDR1 reads SGHRS; CDR2 reads YFSETQ. This CDR3 is 15 amino acids long. The CDR3 sequence is CASSLVAGSLGEQYF. CDR3 DNA: TGCGCCAGCAGCTTGGTGGCGGGTAGCCTGGGGGAGCAGTACTTC.

The V and J genes are TRBV5-1 and TRBJ1-3; tentatively, D is TRBD1 (6 bases). CDR1 and CDR2 (germline): SGHRS, YFSETQ. The CDR3 contains 16 residues. Trimming removed 4 bases from V and 0 bases from J, with 14 bases in between. CDR3 sequence: CASSPYRAHSGNTIYF. In DNA, the CDR3 is TGCGCCAGCAGCCCTTACAGGGCCCACTCTGGAAACACCATATATTTT.

The V and J genes are TRBV7-9 and TRBJ2-1, with TRBD2 matching over 12 bases. Per germline, CDR1 SEHNR and CDR2 FQNEAQ (reference sequence). The CDR3 has 17 residues. Trimming at V came to 4 bases and at J to 1 base, leaving 5 bases not matched to a gene. The CDR3 DNA reads TGTGCCAGCAGCTCAAGGACTAGCGGGATATCCTACAATGAGCAGTTCTTC. Residues: CASSSRTSGISYNEQFF.

V usage is TRBV5-1 and J usage is TRBJ2-1; D might be TRBD2 (6 bases). Germline V gene sequence: CDR1 SGHRS, CDR2 YFSETQ. The V gene lost 4 bases and the J gene lost 7 bases, with 18 bases spanning the gap. This CDR3 has 15 residues. CDR3 DNA sequence: TGCGCCAGCAGCCGGGGACTCCTTGGGGGTAATGAGCAGTTCTTC. Its translation is CASSRGLLGGNEQFF.

The chain joins TRBV5-1 to TRBJ2-3, with D possibly matching TRBD1 (5 bases). This CDR3 has 18 residues. Looked up from germline, CDR1 is SGHRS and CDR2 is YFSETQ. Trimming left V 0 bases short and J 0 bases short, with 17 bases between. The CDR3 loop is CASSLVLFVGLSTDTQYF. The CDR3 DNA follows: TGCGCCAGCAGCTTGGTCCTGTTTGTGGGGCTAAGCACAGATACGCAGTATTTT.

The V gene is TRBV4-1, the J gene TRBJ2-3; 14 positions match TRBD2. The CDR3 consists of 16 residues. From germline, CDR1 is MGHRA and CDR2 YSYEKL. V lost 0 bases, J lost 4 bases, and 0 bases stayed unmatched. The CDR3 is CASSQETSGRADTQYF. The CDR3 nucleotides read TGCGCCAGCAGCCAAGAGACTAGCGGGAGGGCAGATACGCAGTATTTT.

The genes are TRBV11-2 and TRBJ2-5; 11 bases match TRBD2. CDR1 and CDR2 (germline): SGHAT, FQNNGV. After removal of 5 bases from V and 2 bases from J, the junction contained 4 bases not matched to a gene. The length of the CDR3 is 15 residues. CDR3 sequence: CASSRTSGRQETQYF. CDR3 DNA sequence: TGTGCCAGCAGCAGGACTAGCGGGCGGCAAGAGACCCAGTACTTC.

This chain uses TRBV30 with TRBJ1-1, with D unclear. V dropped 3 bases and J dropped 7 bases, with 18 bases sitting between them. This CDR3 has 14 residues. Per germline, CDR1 GTSNPN and CDR2 SVGIG (reference sequence). The CDR3 bases are TGTGCCTGGAGGTGCATAACATGTTATATTGAAGCTTTCTTT. It encodes CAWRCITCYIEAFF.

Notes on this clone: Other DNA sequences from this sample encode an identical CDR3 as well. The V gene is TRBV27, the J gene TRBJ1-1, with D possibly being TRBD1 (5 bases). The CDR3 is 13 residues long. Per the germline V gene, CDR1 is MNHEY and CDR2 is SMNVEV (reference sequence). Between the trimmed V and J ends, which lost 5 bases and 1 base, there was a span of 8 bases. The CDR3 nucleotides read TGTGCCAGCAGTCCTACAGGGAACACTGAAGCTTTCTTT. It yields the protein CASSPTGNTEAFF.

This sequence joins TRBV6-5 and TRBJ1-2; D possibly corresponds to TRBD1 (6 bases). Germline V gene lookup returns CDR1 MNHEY and CDR2 SVGAGI. V lost 4 bases to trimming and J lost 0 bases, with 12 bases between them. The CDR3 spans 15 residues. The CDR3 reads CASSWGPRANYGYTF. For the CDR3, the DNA is TGTGCCAGCAGTTGGGGGCCCAGGGCTAACTATGGCTACACCTTC.